These 29 T cell receptor beta chains were all obtained from the same sample, sequenced in a study of beta chain features in type 1 diabetes. Isolated RNA was reverse transcribed in full, so expressed TCRB transcripts were sequenced. The method was immunoSEQ multiplex PCR; TCRdb's version includes in-frame clones alone and lacks a portion of them. In the table there are 330,000 or so clones, around a fifth of which are singletons. Sample: naive CD4+ T cells from blood. These receptors all come from a woman aged 18-29 years in good health.

Here the CDR3 reads CASSLRSSGSSYEQYF. CDR3 DNA sequence: TGTGCCAGCAGCCTACGTTCGAGCGGGTCCTCCTACGAGCAGTACTTC. The genes are TRBV7-6 and TRBJ2-7; tentative D call: TRBD2 (6 bases). Germline lookup yields CDR1 SGHVS and CDR2 FNYEAQ. Trimming removed 5 bases from V and 0 bases from J, with 17 bases in between. The length of the CDR3 is 16 residues.

V usage is TRBV5-1 and J usage is TRBJ2-1; tentative D call: TRBD2 (7 bases). Trimming stripped 0 bases from V and 10 bases from J, with 17 bases between. The CDR3 is 15 amino acids. Germline lookup yields CDR1 SGHRS and CDR2 YFSETQ. The CDR3: CASSLGGGAEVEQFF. Written as DNA, the CDR3 is TGCGCCAGCAGCTTGGGTGGGGGGGCGGAAGTCGAGCAGTTCTTC.

The sample holds a few counts of this clone. The chain links TRBV7-9 to TRBJ1-4; the D gene is possibly TRBD1 (6 bases). The CDR3 length is 15 residues. Per germline, CDR1 SEHNR and CDR2 FQNEAQ (reference sequence). V lost 1 base and J 2 bases, leaving 8 bases between the germline ends. The CDR3 protein is CASSLEQGTNEKLFF. As DNA, the CDR3 is TGTGCCAGCAGCTTAGAACAGGGCACTAATGAAAAACTGTTTTTT.

This clone occurred a few times. V gene TRBV2 combines with J gene TRBJ2-1, with D perhaps TRBD2 (5 bases). In germline, CDR1 is SNHLY, CDR2 FYNNEI. There are 11 residues in the CDR3. V shed 4 bases and J shed 16 bases, with 14 bases lying between them. In nucleotides, the CDR3 is TGTGCCAGCAGTGTTCGGGGTCCGGGTTTCTTC. Protein sequence: CASSVRGPGFF.

The chain links TRBV30 to TRBJ2-2, with 7 positions matching TRBD1. The CDR3 is made up of 14 amino acids. After removal of 4 bases from V and 7 bases from J, the junction contained 9 bases not matched to a gene. CDR1 and CDR2 from the germline V gene are GTSNPN and SVGIG (reference sequence). The CDR3 DNA reads TGTGCCTGGAATGAAGGGCAGGGGGTCGGGGAGCTGTTTTTT. Its translation is CAWNEGQGVGELFF.

This sequence joins TRBV28 and TRBJ2-5, with D perhaps matching TRBD1 (6 bases). Germline loops: CDR1 MDHEN, CDR2 SYDVKM. The CDR3 spans 12 residues. The V end was cut by 3 bases, the J end by 5 bases, with 7 bases between. In nucleotides, the CDR3 is TGTGCCAGCAGTTTCAGGGGTGAGACCCAGTACTTC. It codes for CASSFRGETQYF.

V is TRBV10-3 and J is TRBJ2-7; 9 bases match TRBD1. Per the germline V gene, CDR1 is ENHRY and CDR2 is SYGVKD. Losses at the gene ends were 3 bases for V and 2 bases for J; bases not matched to a gene: 11. CDR3 length equals 17 residues. CDR3 DNA sequence: TGTGCCATCAGTGAATCAACACCCGGGACAGGGACCTACGAGCAGTACTTC. This sequence encodes CAISESTPGTGTYEQYF.

This clone occurred a few times. The V gene is TRBV15, the J gene TRBJ1-1; no clear D. Trimming took 0 bases from V and 4 from J, leaving 9 bases between them. Germline lookup yields CDR1 LNHNV and CDR2 YYDKDF (reference sequence). The CDR3 extends over 14 amino acids. Here the CDR3 DNA reads TGTGCCACCAGCAGAGAAGAAACTTTCACTGAAGCTTTCTTT. Amino acids: CATSREETFTEAFF.

The V gene is TRBV19, the J gene TRBJ2-7; TRBD2 agrees at 8 bases. This CDR3 has 16 amino acids. The ends lost 4 bases at V and 0 bases at J; junction bases unmatched: 8. CDR1 is LNHDA, CDR2 SQIVND, per germline (reference sequence). CDR3 DNA sequence: TGTGCCAGTAGTAGGTCTAGCGGGCCTAGCTCCTACGAGCAGTACTTC. Translation gives CASSRSSGPSSYEQYF.

This chain connects TRBV5-4 to TRBJ1-1; no clear D. Germline-derived CDR1 and CDR2 are SGHNT and YYREEE (reference sequence). The CDR3 has 12 residues. Trimming shortened V by 2 bases and J by 8 bases, and 10 bases separated the two germline ends. CDR3 sequence: CASSFPTEEAFF. CDR3 nucleotide sequence: TGTGCCAGCAGCTTTCCCACAGAAGAAGCTTTCTTT.

J is TRBJ1-2 and V is TRBV2, with D uncertain. Trimming left V 5 bases short and J 8 bases short, with 21 bases between. This CDR3 region has 15 residues. Germline loops: CDR1 SNHLY, CDR2 FYNNEI. CDR3 amino acids: CASSRWQDSSRGYTF. CDR3 in DNA: TGTGCCAGCAGTCGGTGGCAGGACTCTTCTCGGGGCTACACCTTC.

The chain combines TRBV1 with TRBJ1-6. TRBV1 has pseudogene status. The CDR3 has 15 residues. CDR3 in amino acids: CTSSQEEPENSPLHF. CDR3 DNA: TGCACCAGCAGCCAAGAAGAACCCGAGAATTCACCCCTCCACTTT.

This chain links TRBV2 with TRBJ2-7; 13 nucleotides line up with TRBD2. The V gene's germline CDR1 is SNHLY and CDR2 FYNNEI. The J segment lost 4 bases and the V segment lost 6 bases, leaving 6 bases of the junction unmatched. This CDR3 is built from 15 residues. Here the CDR3 reads CASSLLAGGVYEQYF. In DNA form, the CDR3 reads TGTGCCAGCAGCCTACTAGCGGGAGGGGTGTACGAGCAGTACTTC.

This clone occurred once. This sample includes further DNA sequences coding for the same CDR3. In DNA form, the CDR3 reads TGCAGTGCCAGGGGGAACACTGAAGCTTTCTTT. Protein sequence: CSARGNTEAFF. V usage is TRBV20-1 and J usage is TRBJ1-1, with D perhaps matching TRBD1 (6 bases). Trimming cost V 6 bases and J 1 base, with 6 bases left between them. CDR1 and CDR2 from the germline V gene are DFQATT and SNEGSKA (reference sequence). The CDR3 totals 11 residues.

The chain has TRBV7-2 and TRBJ1-3; no reliable D call. Germline CDR1 reads SGHTA; CDR2 reads FQGNSA. Between the trimmed V and J ends, which lost 6 bases and 3 bases, there was a span of 9 bases. This CDR3 comprises 13 residues. The CDR3 spells CASRYSLGNTIYF. CDR3 nucleotides: TGTGCCAGCAGATACTCCCTTGGAAACACCATATATTTT.

This clone was counted a single time. CDR3 residues: CASSEAQGGSPLHF. The CDR3 region has the DNA TGTGCCAGCAGTGAAGCCCAGGGAGGTTCACCCCTCCACTTT. The V gene is TRBV6-1, the J gene TRBJ1-6; perhaps TRBD1 as D (5 bases). Trimming stripped 0 bases from V and 9 bases from J, with 9 bases between. Germline-derived CDR1 and CDR2 are MNHNS and SASEGT. This CDR3 comprises 14 residues.

J is TRBJ1-1 and V is TRBV6-1; D ambiguous. Trimming pared 10 bases from V and 5 bases from J, leaving 23 bases between. Germline V lookup: CDR1 MNHNS, CDR2 SASEGT. The length of the CDR3 is 15 residues. CDR3 protein: CAITLLGAAGTEAFF. The CDR3 nucleotides are TGTGCCATCACCCTTCTTGGCGCAGCGGGTACTGAAGCTTTCTTT.

The V gene is TRBV29-1, the J gene TRBJ2-7; D unclear. The CDR3 runs to 15 residues. From germline, CDR1 is SQVTM and CDR2 ANQGSEA. Trimming stripped 2 bases from V and 3 bases from J, with 17 bases between. Here the CDR3 DNA reads TGCAGCGTTGAATCGATCCGACTCGGCTACTACGAGCAGTACTTC. As protein: CSVESIRLGYYEQYF.

This clone was seen a handful of times. This rearrangement joins TRBV7-2 to TRBJ2-3, with TRBD2 matching over 8 bases. The CDR3 spans 13 residues. J gave up 5 bases and V 3 bases, and 1 base lay outside the gene matches. CDR1 SGHTA and CDR2 FQGNSA come from the germline V gene. The CDR3 is CASSFAGGDTQYF. In nucleotides, the CDR3 is TGTGCCAGCAGCTTTGCGGGAGGAGATACGCAGTATTTT.

In its sample, this clone was seen a few times. The chain has TRBV28 and TRBJ1-1; no clear D. The germline V gene encodes CDR1 MDHEN and CDR2 SYDVKM. This CDR3 spans 13 amino acids. Between the trimmed V and J ends, which lost 7 bases and 3 bases, there was a span of 12 bases. The CDR3 loop reads CASMVPGDTEAFF. The CDR3 DNA is TGTGCCAGCATGGTCCCCGGTGACACTGAAGCTTTCTTT.

This clone was counted only a few times. This sequence joins TRBV2 and TRBJ2-5; D is uncertain. Trimming took off 3 bases at V and 4 bases at J, with 12 bases between the two ends. The CDR3 is made up of 14 amino acids. Germline V gene data show CDR1 as SNHLY and CDR2 as FYNNEI. CDR3 DNA: TGTGCCAGCAGTGATGGCTCCTGGAGAGAGACCCAGTACTTC. Translated: CASSDGSWRETQYF.

J is TRBJ2-5 and V is TRBV7-2, with D unresolved. Trimming removed 0 bases at V and 4 bases at J, with 6 bases between. The CDR3 is 13 residues long. Germline CDR1 and CDR2: SGHTA and FQGNSA. The DNA of the CDR3 is TGTGCCAGCAGCTTAGCCGTCGGAGAGACCCAGTACTTC. It translates to CASSLAVGETQYF. Full variable domain (missing parts from reference TRBV7-2 and TRBJ2-5): GAGVSQSPSNKVTEKGKDVELRCDPISGHTALYWYRQSLGQGLEFLIYFQGNSAPDKSGLPSDRFSAERTGGSVSTLTIQRTQQEDSAVYLCASSLAVGETQYFGPGTRLLVL.

The chain combines TRBV7-6 with TRBJ2-7, with 8 bases aligning to TRBD1. The CDR3 extends over 15 amino acids. The V and J ends lost 0 bases and 3 bases, in that order; junction bases with no gene match: 4. Germline V CDR1 and CDR2: SGHVS, FNYEAQ. CDR3 sequence: CASSLAGTGHYEQYF. The DNA for the CDR3 is TGTGCCAGCAGCTTAGCCGGGACAGGACACTACGAGCAGTACTTC.

The gene calls are TRBV21-1 and TRBJ2-3; the D call TRBD2 from the table was never checked on the DNA. TRBV21-1 is classified as a pseudogene. This CDR3 region has 14 residues. The DNA of the CDR3 is TGTGCCAGCGCGCGGGAGAGGGGCACAGATACGCAGTATTTT. The encoded protein is CASARERGTDTQYF.

V and J are TRBV30 and TRBJ1-3, with D perhaps matching TRBD1 (6 bases). V was clipped by 4 bases and J by 1 base, with 26 bases between them. CDR3 length equals 19 residues. Germline V CDR1 and CDR2: GTSNPN, SVGIG (reference sequence). Here the CDR3 DNA reads TGTGCCTGGACCTCCCTAGGGGGAGCTTTTTCCCCTTCTGGAAACACCATATATTTT. Encoded protein: CAWTSLGGAFSPSGNTIYF. Combining the CDR3 with reference TRBV30 and TRBJ1-3 gives the whole variable domain SQTIHQWPATLVQPVGSPLSLECTVEGTSNPNLYWYRQAAGRGLQLLFYSVGIGQISSEVPQNLSASRPQDRQFILSSKKLLLSDSGFYLCAWTSLGGAFSPSGNTIYFGEGSWLTVV.

J is TRBJ2-7 and V is TRBV6-1, with D possibly matching TRBD2 (6 bases). V dropped 2 bases and J dropped 2 bases, with 13 bases sitting between them. CDR1 MNHNS and CDR2 SASEGT come from the germline V gene. The CDR3 length is 15 residues. CDR3: CASSEYRGLPYEQYF. The DNA of the CDR3 is TGTGCCAGCAGTGAATATCGGGGACTTCCCTACGAGCAGTACTTC.

This sequence joins TRBV30 and TRBJ1-2; 9 bases match TRBD1. V lost 5 bases and J lost 8; bases outside the gene matches: 3. Looked up from germline, CDR1 is GTSNPN and CDR2 is SVGIG (reference sequence). CDR3 length equals 11 residues. This chain's CDR3 is CAWGTGNGYTF. The CDR3 region has the DNA TGTGCCTGGGGGACAGGGAACGGCTACACCTTC.

The chain carries TRBV11-2 and TRBJ2-3; D is possibly TRBD2 (5 bases). The germline V gene has CDR1 SGHAT and CDR2 FQNNGV. The V end was cut by 5 bases, the J end by 4 bases, with 13 bases between. The CDR3 contains 14 residues. The CDR3 reads CASSPISAPDTQYF. CDR3 nucleotide sequence: TGTGCCAGCAGCCCCATTAGCGCTCCAGATACGCAGTATTTT.

The DNA of the CDR3 is TGTGCCAGCTCACCGCCCTATAGCACAGATACGCAGTATTTT. It yields the protein CASSPPYSTDTQYF. The chain couples TRBV18 to TRBJ2-3; no clear D. This CDR3 has 14 residues. Germline V gene lookup returns CDR1 KGHSH and CDR2 LQKENI. The V end was cut by 3 bases, the J end by 0 bases, with 7 bases between.